The 10 T cell receptor beta chains given below trace back to one sample, sequenced in a study of early T cells in non-severe SARS-CoV-2 infection. TCRdb re-called the 5' RACE reads through MiXCR, storing one row per CDR3 protein. The sample yields 70,000 to 80,000 distinct CDR3 sequences, around 12% seen once. Sequenced here: whole blood, sampled at baseline. These TCRs come from an adult who was a healthcare worker with PCR-confirmed SARS-CoV-2 infection or an uninfected control (not recorded which).

The gene calls are TRBV2 and TRBJ2-7; TRBD1 aligns across 11 bases. J gave up 3 bases and V 5 bases, and 6 bases lay outside the gene matches. The CDR3 loop spans 15 amino acids. Per germline, CDR1 SNHLY and CDR2 FYNNEI. CDR3 coding DNA: TGTGCCAGCAGTTCCCCCGGGACAGGGGGCTACGAGCAGTACTTC. Protein product: CASSSPGTGGYEQYF. The entire variable domain, with the rest obtained from reference TRBV2 and TRBJ2-7, is as follows: EPEVTQTPSHQVTQMGQEVILRCVPISNHLYFYWYRQILGQKVEFLVSFYNNEISEKSEIFDDQFSVERPDGSNFTLKIRSTKLEDSAMYFCASSSPGTGGYEQYFGPGTRLTVT.

This chain connects TRBV29-1 to TRBJ2-1; D tentatively reads TRBD1 or TRBD2 (5 bases each). The V end lost 6 bases, the J end lost 6 bases, and 15 bases lay between the germline ends. This CDR3 contains 13 residues. From germline, CDR1 is SQVTM and CDR2 ANQGSEA. The CDR3 DNA reads as TGCAGCGTGGGGACCACTTCAACCAATGAGCAGTTCTTC. This gives the protein CSVGTTSTNEQFF.

This clonotype was observed a handful of times. The chain links TRBV6-5 to TRBJ1-1, with D uncertain. Between the trimmed V and J ends, which lost 2 bases and 4 bases, there was a span of 8 bases. CDR1 MNHEY and CDR2 SVGAGI come from the germline V gene. This CDR3 is 13 amino acids long. The CDR3 reads CASSYDGLTEAFF. The DNA for the CDR3 is TGTGCCAGCAGTTACGACGGACTCACTGAAGCTTTCTTT.

This clonotype was recorded at least ten times. This chain connects TRBV7-6 to TRBJ2-7; tentatively, D is TRBD1 or TRBD2 (5 bases each). The ends were cut back, 1 base at V and 0 bases at J, with 10 bases in the middle. Per the germline V gene, CDR1 is SGHVS and CDR2 is FNYEAQ. This CDR3 is built from 15 residues. In DNA, the CDR3 is TGTGCCAGCAGCTTAGGAGGGGCGCTCTCCTACGAGCAGTACTTC. Translated: CASSLGGALSYEQYF.

This clonotype was counted only a few times. This chain links TRBV11-2 with TRBJ2-4; D gene ambiguous. Trimming pared 5 bases from V and 0 bases from J, leaving 17 bases between. Germline V gene lookup returns CDR1 SGHAT and CDR2 FQNNGV. The CDR3 runs 17 residues. CDR3 sequence: CASSTRSGILAKNIQYF. DNA of the CDR3: TGTGCCAGCAGCACTCGATCTGGTATACTAGCCAAAAACATTCAGTACTTC.

This clonotype was found many times. The rearrangement uses TRBV12-3 or TRBV12-4 and TRBJ2-1; D not resolved. The CDR3 length is 11 residues. V was clipped by 4 bases and J by 9 bases, with 7 bases between them. DNA for the CDR3: TGTGCCAGCAGTTCGTACGGTGAGCAGTTCTTC. Its translation is CASSSYGEQFF.

This clonotype was observed a few times. The chain recombines TRBV7-9 with TRBJ1-1, with 7 bases identical to TRBD1. CDR3 size: 19 residues. CDR1 and CDR2 from the germline V gene are SEHNR and FQNEAQ (reference sequence). The J segment lost 1 base and the V segment lost 4 bases, leaving 18 bases of the junction unmatched. In nucleotides, the CDR3 is TGTGCCAGCAGCTCTTGGGCCTCTCGACAGGGAGGTCCGAACACTGAAGCTTTCTTT. Its translation is CASSSWASRQGGPNTEAFF.

This chain links TRBV18 with TRBJ2-7; TRBD1 is a possible D gene (5 bases). The V end lost 2 bases, the J end lost 5 bases, and 19 bases lay between the germline ends. This CDR3 has 16 residues. Germline CDR1 and CDR2: KGHSH and LQKENI. CDR3: CASSPRARQGMHEQYF. The CDR3 coding sequence is TGTGCCAGCTCACCAAGGGCAAGGCAGGGTATGCACGAGCAGTACTTC.

This clonotype was found a few times. The chain links TRBV28 to TRBJ2-7; no reliable D call. The germline CDR1 and CDR2 sequences are MDHEN and SYDVKM. The germline V and J ends were trimmed by 2 bases and 7 bases, with 15 bases remaining between them. CDR3 length equals 14 residues. The CDR3 region has the DNA TGTGCCAGCAGTTTAATGCGTGTCGGTGGAGAGCAGTACTTC. Translating gives CASSLMRVGGEQYF.

The chain recombines TRBV20-1 with TRBJ1-6; 7 bases are a match to TRBD1. This CDR3 is 13 amino acids long. Looked up from germline, CDR1 is DFQATT and CDR2 is SNEGSKA (reference sequence). V trimming: 0 bases; J trimming: 10 bases; junction bases outside the gene matches: 3. The CDR3 DNA reads as TGCAGTGCTAGAGAACGGACAGGCTCACCCCTCCACTTT. Translating it yields CSARERTGSPLHF.